These 10 T cell receptor beta chains were all obtained from the same sample, sequenced in a study of identical twins. TCRdb fed the 5' RACE reads into MiXCR, producing one record per CDR3 protein. The table has around 680,000 distinct CDR3 sequences, less than 10% seen once. These same records also appear under a second study, on yellow fever vaccine responses in identical twins.

Sequencing was done on a sample of PBMCs. The receptors come from a woman aged 18-30 years in good health.

This clonotype was observed many times. This chain links TRBV5-1 with TRBJ2-1; tentatively, D is TRBD2 (5 bases). The CDR3 loop spans 12 amino acids. CDR1 is SGHRS and CDR2 is YFSETQ in the germline V gene. V was pared by 4 bases and J by 6 bases, with 8 bases between. CDR3 in DNA: TGCGCCAGCAGCCTAGCAAGCAATGAGCAGTTCTTC. Encoded protein: CASSLASNEQFF.

The V call is TRBV12-3 or TRBV12-4, the J call TRBJ2-1; D perhaps matches TRBD1 (5 bases). The V and J ends lost 1 base and 6 bases respectively, with 16 bases between them. This CDR3 spans 16 amino acids. The DNA for the CDR3 is TGTGCCAGCAGTTTAGATGCCCAGGGCGAATTCAATGAGCAGTTCTTC. Its protein is CASSLDAQGEFNEQFF.

This clonotype has only a few counts. The DNA of the CDR3 is TGTGCCAGCAGCTTAGGAGGGGCCGGGGGAGATACGCAGTATTTT. Translated, it gives CASSLGGAGGDTQYF. This chain links TRBV11-2 with TRBJ2-3; D is possibly TRBD2 (6 bases). Germline V gene lookup returns CDR1 SGHAT and CDR2 FQNNGV. This CDR3 has 15 residues. V lost 1 base and J 5 bases, leaving 13 bases between the germline ends.

The genes are TRBV11-1 and TRBJ2-1; TRBD1 or TRBD2 may be the D gene (5 bases each). Per the germline V gene, CDR1 is SGHAT and CDR2 is FQDESV (reference sequence). Deletions cut 3 bases from V and 6 bases from J, with 12 bases between. The CDR3 totals 14 residues. The CDR3 nucleotides read TGTGCCAGCAGCTTGGAACGGGACCGCAATGAGCAGTTCTTC. Translated, it gives CASSLERDRNEQFF.

In its sample, this clonotype was seen a few times. The V and J genes are TRBV6-5 and TRBJ1-6; D call uncertain. CDR1 is MNHEY, CDR2 SVGAGI, per germline. Trimming took off 6 bases at V and 13 bases at J, with 19 bases between the two ends. The CDR3 is made up of 14 amino acids. The CDR3 DNA follows: TGTGCCAGCAGATTAACGGACGGGGAAAGGCCCCTCCACTTT. Translation: CASRLTDGERPLHF.

Regarding this clonotype: The junction shows a germline mismatch at one end, possibly a read error. This CDR3 is CASCQDGGIFGQETQYF. CDR3 in DNA: TGTGCCAGCTGCCAAGATGGAGGGATATTTGGCCAAGAGACCCAGTACTTC. This chain links TRBV3-1 with TRBJ2-5, with D perhaps matching TRBD2 (6 bases). This CDR3 contains 17 residues. Germline V lookup: CDR1 LGHDT, CDR2 YNNKEL (reference sequence).

This clonotype was recorded many times. The rearrangement links TRBV7-2 to TRBJ2-7; TRBD2 aligns across 8 bases. V was clipped by 1 base and J by 0 bases; unmatched bases: 5. This CDR3 region has 16 residues. Looked up from germline, CDR1 is SGHTA and CDR2 is FQGNSA. CDR3 DNA sequence: TGTGCCAGCAGCTTAGACGGGACTAGGGCCTCCTACGAGCAGTACTTC. It specifies CASSLDGTRASYEQYF.

In its sample, this clonotype was seen many times. This chain links TRBV5-1 with TRBJ2-1; D unresolved. The CDR3 covers 12 residues. V was clipped by 6 bases and J by 7 bases, with 11 bases between them. Germline V gene sequence: CDR1 SGHRS, CDR2 YFSETQ. CDR3 residues: CASTSLGNEQFF. In DNA form, the CDR3 reads TGCGCCAGCACCTCCTTGGGGAATGAGCAGTTCTTC.

This chain connects TRBV4-1 to TRBJ2-2, with D perhaps matching TRBD1 (5 bases). CDR1 is MGHRA, CDR2 YSYEKL, per germline. The CDR3 covers 14 residues. V dropped 4 bases and J dropped 8 bases, with 14 bases sitting between them. In DNA, the CDR3 is TGCGCCAGCAGCCGGACACCCCGAGAGGGGGAGCTGTTTTTT. Residues: CASSRTPREGELFF.

This clonotype occurred many times. This chain connects TRBV20-1 to TRBJ2-3; weak D call: TRBD2 (5 bases). CDR1 and CDR2 (germline): DFQATT, SNEGSKA (reference sequence). The CDR3 covers 16 residues. The V and J ends lost 0 bases and 0 bases respectively, with 13 bases between them. Written as DNA, the CDR3 is TGCAGTGCTAGAGATCTCGACGGGAAAAGCACAGATACGCAGTATTTT. It yields the protein CSARDLDGKSTDTQYF.